The entry that follows covers one T cell receptor beta chain sequence. Other nucleotide sequences in the sample specify the same CDR3. This entry belongs to a study of T cell responses to AZD1222 COVID-19 vaccine. Trimming cost V 1 base and J 5 bases, with 5 bases left between them. Germline CDR1 reads MDHEN; CDR2 reads SYDVKM. This CDR3 is 12 amino acids long. Repertoires were generated with immunoSEQ multiplex PCR, while TCRdb's copy carries only in-frame clones and drops some. The data hold some 140,000 clones, with less than 95% observed a single time. This receptor was identified in an adult in good health. The sequences come from peripheral blood, collected on day 0 of AZD1222 vaccination. The chain couples TRBV28 to TRBJ1-2; D unresolved. This chain's CDR3 is CASSLSDYGYTF. DNA of the CDR3: TGTGCCAGCAGTTTATCGGATTATGGCTACACCTTC.